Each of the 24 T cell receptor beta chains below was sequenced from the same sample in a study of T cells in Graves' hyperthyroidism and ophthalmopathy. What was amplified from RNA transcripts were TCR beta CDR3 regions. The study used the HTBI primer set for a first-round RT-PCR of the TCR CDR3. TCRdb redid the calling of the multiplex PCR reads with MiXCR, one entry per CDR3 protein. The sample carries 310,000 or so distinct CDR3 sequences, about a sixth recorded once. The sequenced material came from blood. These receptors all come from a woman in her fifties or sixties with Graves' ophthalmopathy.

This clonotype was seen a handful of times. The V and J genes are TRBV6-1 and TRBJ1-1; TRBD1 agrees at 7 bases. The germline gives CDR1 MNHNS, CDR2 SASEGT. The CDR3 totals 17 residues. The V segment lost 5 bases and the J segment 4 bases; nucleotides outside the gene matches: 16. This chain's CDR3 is CASSPGTAQRGGTEAFF. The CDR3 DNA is TGTGCCAGCAGTCCCGGGACAGCCCAAAGGGGGGGCACTGAAGCTTTCTTT.

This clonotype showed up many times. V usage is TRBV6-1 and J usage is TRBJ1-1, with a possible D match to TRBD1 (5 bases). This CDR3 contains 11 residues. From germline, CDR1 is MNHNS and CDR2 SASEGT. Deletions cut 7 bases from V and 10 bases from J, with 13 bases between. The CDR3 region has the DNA TGTGCCAGCACCAAACAGAGGGGAGCTTTCTTT. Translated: CASTKQRGAFF.

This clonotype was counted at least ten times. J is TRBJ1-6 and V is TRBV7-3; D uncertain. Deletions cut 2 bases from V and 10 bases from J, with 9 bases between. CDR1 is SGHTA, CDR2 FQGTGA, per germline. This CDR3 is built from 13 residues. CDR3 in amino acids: CASSLGGGSPLHF. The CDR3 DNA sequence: TGTGCCAGCAGCTTAGGTGGCGGGTCACCCCTCCACTTT. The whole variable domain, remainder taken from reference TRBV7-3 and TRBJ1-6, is GAGVSQTPSNKVTEKGKYVELRCDPISGHTALYWYRQSLGQGPEFLIYFQGTGAADDSGLPNDRFFAVRPEGSVSTLKIQRTERGDSAVYLCASSLGGGSPLHFGNGTRLTVT.

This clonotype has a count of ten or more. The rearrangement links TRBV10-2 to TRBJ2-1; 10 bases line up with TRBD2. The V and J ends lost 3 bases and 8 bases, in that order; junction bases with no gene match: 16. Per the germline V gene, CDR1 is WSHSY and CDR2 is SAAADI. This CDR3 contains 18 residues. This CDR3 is CASSDLGLAGARGDEQFF. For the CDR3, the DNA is TGCGCCAGCAGTGACTTAGGTCTAGCGGGGGCCCGAGGCGATGAGCAGTTCTTC.

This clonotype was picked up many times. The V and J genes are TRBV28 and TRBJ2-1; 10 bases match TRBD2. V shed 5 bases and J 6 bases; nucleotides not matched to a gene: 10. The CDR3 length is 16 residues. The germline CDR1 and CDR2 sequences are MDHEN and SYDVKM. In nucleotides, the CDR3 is TGTGCCAGCAGTATTCTCCAAAGGACTAGCGGCAATGAGCAGTTCTTC. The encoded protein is CASSILQRTSGNEQFF. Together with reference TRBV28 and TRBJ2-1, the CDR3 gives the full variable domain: DVKVTQSSRYLVKRTGEKVFLECVQDMDHENMFWYRQDPGLGLRLIYFSYDVKMKEKGDIPEGYSVSREKKERFSLILESASTNQTSMYLCASSILQRTSGNEQFFGPGTRLTVL.

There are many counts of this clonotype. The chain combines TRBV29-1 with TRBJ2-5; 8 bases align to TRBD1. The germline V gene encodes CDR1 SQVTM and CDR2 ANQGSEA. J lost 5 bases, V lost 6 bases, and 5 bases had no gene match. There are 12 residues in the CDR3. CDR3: CSVSRGLETQYF. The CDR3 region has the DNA TGCAGCGTGTCCAGGGGGCTTGAGACCCAGTACTTC.

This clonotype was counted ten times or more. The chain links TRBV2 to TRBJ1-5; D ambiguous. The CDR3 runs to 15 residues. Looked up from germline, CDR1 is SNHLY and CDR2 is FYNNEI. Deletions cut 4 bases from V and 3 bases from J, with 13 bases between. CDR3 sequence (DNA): TGTGCCAGCAGTGCCCTGGGAGTGGCCAATCAGCCCCAGCATTTT. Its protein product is CASSALGVANQPQHF.

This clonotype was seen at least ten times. CDR3 loop: CASSFGPGEGQETQYF. In nucleotides, the CDR3 is TGTGCCAGCAGTTTTGGTCCAGGGGAGGGGCAAGAGACCCAGTACTTC. The rearrangement links TRBV28 to TRBJ2-5, with a weak D call TRBD2 (7 bases). This CDR3 spans 16 amino acids. The V and J ends lost 3 bases and 2 bases respectively, with 16 bases between them. CDR1 and CDR2 (germline): MDHEN, SYDVKM.

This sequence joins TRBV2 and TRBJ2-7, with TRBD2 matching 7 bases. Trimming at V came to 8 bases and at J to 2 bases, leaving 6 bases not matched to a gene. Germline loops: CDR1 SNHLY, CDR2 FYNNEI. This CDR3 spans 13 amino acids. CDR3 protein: CASLSGTTYEQYF. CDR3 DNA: TGTGCCAGCCTTTCTGGGACTACCTACGAGCAGTACTTC.

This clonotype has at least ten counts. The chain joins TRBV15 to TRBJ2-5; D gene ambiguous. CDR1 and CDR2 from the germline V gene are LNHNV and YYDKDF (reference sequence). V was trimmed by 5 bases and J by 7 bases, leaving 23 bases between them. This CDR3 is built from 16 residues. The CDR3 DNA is TGTGCCACCAGCGGAAAGACAAACCGGGCCGTGGGGACCCAGTACTTC. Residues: CATSGKTNRAVGTQYF.

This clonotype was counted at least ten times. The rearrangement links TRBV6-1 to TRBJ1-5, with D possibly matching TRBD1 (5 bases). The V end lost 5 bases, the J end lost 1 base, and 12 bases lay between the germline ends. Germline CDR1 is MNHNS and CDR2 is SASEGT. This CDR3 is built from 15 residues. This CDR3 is CASSPQRGSNQPQHF. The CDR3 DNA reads TGTGCCAGCAGTCCGCAGAGGGGCAGCAATCAGCCCCAGCATTTT.

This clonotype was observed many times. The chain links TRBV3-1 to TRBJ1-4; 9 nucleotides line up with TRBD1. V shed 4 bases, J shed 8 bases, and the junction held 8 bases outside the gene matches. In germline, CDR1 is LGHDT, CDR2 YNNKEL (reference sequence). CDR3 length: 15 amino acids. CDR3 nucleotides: TGTGCCAGCAGCCGGAGGACAGGGGTCGGGGAAAAACTGTTTTTT. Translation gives CASSRRTGVGEKLFF.

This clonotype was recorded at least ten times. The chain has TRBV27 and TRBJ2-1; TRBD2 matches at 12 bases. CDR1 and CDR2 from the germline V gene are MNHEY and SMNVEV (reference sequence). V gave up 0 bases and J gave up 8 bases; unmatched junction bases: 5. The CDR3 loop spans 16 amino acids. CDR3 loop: CASSLSTSGRTYEQFF. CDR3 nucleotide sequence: TGTGCCAGCAGTTTATCAACTAGCGGGAGGACGTATGAGCAGTTCTTC.

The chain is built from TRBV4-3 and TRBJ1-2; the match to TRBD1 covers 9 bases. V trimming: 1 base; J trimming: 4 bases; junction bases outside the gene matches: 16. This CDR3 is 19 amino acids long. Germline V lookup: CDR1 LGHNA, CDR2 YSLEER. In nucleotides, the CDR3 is TGCGCCAGCAGCCAAGCTCCAGTGGACGGGACAGGGATGTCCTATGGCTACACCTTC. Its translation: CASSQAPVDGTGMSYGYTF.

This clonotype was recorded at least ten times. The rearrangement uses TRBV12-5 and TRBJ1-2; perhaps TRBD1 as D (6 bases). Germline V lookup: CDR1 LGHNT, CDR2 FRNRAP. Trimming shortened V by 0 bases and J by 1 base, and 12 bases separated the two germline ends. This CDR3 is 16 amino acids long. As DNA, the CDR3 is TGTGCTAGTGGTTTGGTAGTAGGGGGACGTAACTATGGCTACACCTTC. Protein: CASGLVVGGRNYGYTF.

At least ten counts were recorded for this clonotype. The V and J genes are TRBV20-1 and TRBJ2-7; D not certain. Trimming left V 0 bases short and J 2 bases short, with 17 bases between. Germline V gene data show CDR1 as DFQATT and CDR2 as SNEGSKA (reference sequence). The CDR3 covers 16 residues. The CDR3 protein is CSARDPGRIMAYEQYF. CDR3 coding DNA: TGCAGTGCTAGAGATCCGGGCAGGATAATGGCCTACGAGCAGTACTTC.

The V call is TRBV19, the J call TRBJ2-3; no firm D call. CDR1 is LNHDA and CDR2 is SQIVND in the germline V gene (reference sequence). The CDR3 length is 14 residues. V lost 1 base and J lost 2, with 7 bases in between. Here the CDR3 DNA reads TGTGCCAGTAGTATAGGGGCAGTCACAGATACGCAGTATTTT. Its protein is CASSIGAVTDTQYF.

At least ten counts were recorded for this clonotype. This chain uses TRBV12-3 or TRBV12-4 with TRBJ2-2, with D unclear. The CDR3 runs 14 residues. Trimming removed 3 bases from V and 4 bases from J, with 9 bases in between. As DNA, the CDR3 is TGTGCCAGCAGTTTTCAGGCCCCCACCGGGGAGCTGTTTTTT. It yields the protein CASSFQAPTGELFF.

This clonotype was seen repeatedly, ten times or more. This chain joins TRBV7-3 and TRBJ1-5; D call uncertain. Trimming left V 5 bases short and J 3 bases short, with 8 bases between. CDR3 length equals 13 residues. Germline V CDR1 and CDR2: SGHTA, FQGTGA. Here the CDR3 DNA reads TGTGCCAGCAGCCCCGCACACAATCAGCCCCAGCATTTT. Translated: CASSPAHNQPQHF.

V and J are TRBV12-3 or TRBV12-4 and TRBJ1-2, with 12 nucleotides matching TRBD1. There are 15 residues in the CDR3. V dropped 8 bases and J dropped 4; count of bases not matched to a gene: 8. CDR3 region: CASARDRGPGYGYTF. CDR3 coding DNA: TGTGCCAGCGCCAGGGACAGGGGGCCAGGCTATGGCTACACCTTC.

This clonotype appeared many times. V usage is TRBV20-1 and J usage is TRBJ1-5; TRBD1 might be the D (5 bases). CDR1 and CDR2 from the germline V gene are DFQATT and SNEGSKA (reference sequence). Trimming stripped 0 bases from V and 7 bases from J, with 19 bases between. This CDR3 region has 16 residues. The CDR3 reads CSAREWGVGLGQPQHF. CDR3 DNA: TGCAGTGCTAGAGAGTGGGGGGTAGGGCTGGGGCAGCCCCAGCATTTT.

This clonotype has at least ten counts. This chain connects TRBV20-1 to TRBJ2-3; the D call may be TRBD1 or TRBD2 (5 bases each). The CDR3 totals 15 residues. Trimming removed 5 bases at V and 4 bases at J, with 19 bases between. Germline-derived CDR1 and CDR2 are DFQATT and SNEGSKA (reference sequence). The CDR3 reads CSAEHRGRRADTQYF. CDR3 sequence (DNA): TGCAGTGCTGAACATCGGGGCAGGCGGGCAGATACGCAGTATTTT.

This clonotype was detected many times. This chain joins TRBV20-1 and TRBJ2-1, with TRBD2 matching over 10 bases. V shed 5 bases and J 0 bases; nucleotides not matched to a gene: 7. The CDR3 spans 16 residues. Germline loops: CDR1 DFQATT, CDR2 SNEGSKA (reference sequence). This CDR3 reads CSAQSSGGSSYNEQFF. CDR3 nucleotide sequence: TGCAGTGCTCAGTCTAGCGGGGGTAGCTCCTACAATGAGCAGTTCTTC.

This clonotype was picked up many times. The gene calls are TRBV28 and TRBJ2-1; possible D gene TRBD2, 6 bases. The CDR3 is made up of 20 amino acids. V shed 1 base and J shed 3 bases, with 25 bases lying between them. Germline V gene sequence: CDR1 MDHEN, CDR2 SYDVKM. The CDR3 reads CASSLFNLRTGGNIYNEQFF. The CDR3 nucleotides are TGTGCCAGCAGTTTATTCAATCTCCGTACAGGAGGGAATATCTACAATGAGCAGTTCTTC.